This is a list of T cell receptor beta chains from one sample in a study of blood T cell repertoires in COVID-19. The table came from immunoSEQ multiplex PCR; TCRdb's copy has only in-frame clones and leaves some out. Of fewer than 70,000 clones in the sample, approximately 83% are singletons; the top ten hold 1.4% to 1.5%. The material sequenced was peripheral blood. These receptors originate from a woman in her sixties or seventies with acute or convalescent COVID-19. Both conserved end residues are part of each CDR3. The order of the fields is V gene, J gene, CDR3 protein.

>TRBV6-5|TRBJ2-2
CAGRFGTGSTGELFF
>TRBV5-1|TRBJ1-1
CASSWDSPTEAFF
>TRBV5-5|TRBJ1-5
CASSESGNNQPQHF
>TRBV7-8|TRBJ2-2
CASSLRSGSNTGELFF
>TRBV5-1|TRBJ2-5
CASSLVGQETQYF
>TRBV3-1/TRBV3-2|TRBJ1-1
CASSESPRGNEAFF
>TRBV2|TRBJ1-6
CASSERTSQGNSPLHF
>TRBV6-5|TRBJ2-7
CASSTGGGYEQYF
>TRBV9|TRBJ2-5
CASSVGNRDIQETQYF
>TRBV7-8|TRBJ2-4
CASSLDQGVGNIQYF
>TRBV9|TRBJ2-2
CASSVDGRGLAVKSGELFF
>TRBV14|TRBJ2-7
CASSQGRGIYEQYF
>TRBV4-1|TRBJ1-2
CASSQGRGLGYTF
>TRBV2|TRBJ1-1
CASSGSDRGLYTEAFF
>TRBV7-2|TRBJ1-6
CASSQRQGGNSPLHF
>TRBV7-2|TRBJ1-5
CASSLAGGGNQPQHF
>TRBV11-2|TRBJ1-3
CASSYRRTGSGNTIYF
>TRBV2|TRBJ2-3
CASSPGQGAPRGTQYF
>TRBV7-8|TRBJ1-1
CASTSGTGVDTEAFF
>TRBV2|TRBJ2-7
CASSEAQNYEQYF
>TRBV7-9|TRBJ1-4
CASSSRLEKLFF
>TRBV18|TRBJ1-2
CASSQGTQNYGYTF
>TRBV28|TRBJ2-3
CASRRGRGRTDTQYF
>TRBV4-2|TRBJ2-7
CASSQDKGRYEQYF
>TRBV6-1|TRBJ1-1
CASSESGKLEAFF
>TRBV4-1|TRBJ2-7
CASSQDTSGHSYEQYF
>TRBV5-1|TRBJ1-1
CASSLMSGNTEAFF
>TRBV28|TRBJ1-4
CASRQDSTNEKLFF
>TRBV10-3|TRBJ2-3
CAISESMGGSGRGTDTQYF
>TRBV30|TRBJ2-2
CAWGVEGGELFF
>TRBV10-3|TRBJ1-1
CAISESNAGEGNTEAFF
>TRBV6-6|TRBJ2-7
CASSRFQQGGHEQYF
>TRBV6-5|TRBJ2-1
CASSRDEQFF
>TRBV18|TRBJ2-5
CASSPVLAGGQETQYF
>TRBV19|TRBJ1-1
CASSWGVNTEAFF
>TRBV28|TRBJ2-7
CASSPQGFNARSYEQYF
>TRBV7-6|TRBJ1-3
CASSLETLTGSGNTIYF
>TRBV5-4|TRBJ2-1
CASSLPFGSGKNLYNEQFF
>TRBV19|TRBJ2-1
CATRTGYNEQFF
>TRBV18|TRBJ2-2
CASSPPLREIGELFF
>TRBV3-1/TRBV3-2|TRBJ1-2
CASSQVGGGQYGYTF
>TRBV5-6|TRBJ1-5
CASSSGHQQPQHF
>TRBV5-1|TRBJ1-1
CASRGDSQNTEAFF
>TRBV30|TRBJ2-3
CAWSQFQAGLGTDTQYF
>TRBV2|TRBJ1-5
CASRMTVNQPQHF
>TRBV21-1|TRBJ1-5
CASSPKLGQHNQPQHF
>TRBV5-1|TRBJ2-7
CASSRTRDEQYF
>TRBV7-8|TRBJ1-2
CASSLGIQGPYGYTF
>TRBV5-8|TRBJ1-2
CASSLQGAGYGYTF
>TRBV6-5|TRBJ1-3
CASSRQDYDNTIYF
>TRBV15|TRBJ2-7
CATSWGGTGAYEQYF